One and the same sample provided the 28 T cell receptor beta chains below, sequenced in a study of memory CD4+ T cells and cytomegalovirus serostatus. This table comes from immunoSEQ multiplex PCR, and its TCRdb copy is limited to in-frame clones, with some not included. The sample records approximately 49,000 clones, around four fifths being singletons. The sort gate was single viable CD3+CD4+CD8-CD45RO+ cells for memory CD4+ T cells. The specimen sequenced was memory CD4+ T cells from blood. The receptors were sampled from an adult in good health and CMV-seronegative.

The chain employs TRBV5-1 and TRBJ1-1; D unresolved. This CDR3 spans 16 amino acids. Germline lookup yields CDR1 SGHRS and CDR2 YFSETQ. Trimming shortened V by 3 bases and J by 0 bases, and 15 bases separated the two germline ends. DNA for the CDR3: TGCGCCAGCAGCTCAAAGGGCAACACGATGAACACTGAAGCTTTCTTT. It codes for CASSSKGNTMNTEAFF.

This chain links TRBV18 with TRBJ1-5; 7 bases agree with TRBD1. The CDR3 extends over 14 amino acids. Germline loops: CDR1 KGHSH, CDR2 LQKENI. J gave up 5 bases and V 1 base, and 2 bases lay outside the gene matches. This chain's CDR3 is CASSPRRGDQPQHF. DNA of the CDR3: TGTGCCAGCTCACCACGCAGGGGGGATCAGCCCCAGCATTTT.

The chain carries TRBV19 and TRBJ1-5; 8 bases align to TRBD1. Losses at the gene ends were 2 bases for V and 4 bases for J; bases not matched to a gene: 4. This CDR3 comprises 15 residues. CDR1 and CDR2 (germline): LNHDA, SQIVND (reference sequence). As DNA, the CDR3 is TGTGCCAGTAGTATAAACCGGGACAGGAATCAGCCCCAGCATTTT. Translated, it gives CASSINRDRNQPQHF.

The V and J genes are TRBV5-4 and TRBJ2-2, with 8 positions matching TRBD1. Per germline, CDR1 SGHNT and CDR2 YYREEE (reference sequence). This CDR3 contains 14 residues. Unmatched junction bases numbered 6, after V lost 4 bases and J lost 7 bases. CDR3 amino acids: CASSQNTGGGELFF. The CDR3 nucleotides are TGTGCCAGCAGCCAAAACACAGGGGGCGGGGAGCTGTTTTTT.

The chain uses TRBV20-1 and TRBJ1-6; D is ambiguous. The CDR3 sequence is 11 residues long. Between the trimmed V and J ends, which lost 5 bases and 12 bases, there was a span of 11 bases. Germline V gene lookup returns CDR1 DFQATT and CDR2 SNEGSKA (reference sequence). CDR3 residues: CSARWAGPLHF. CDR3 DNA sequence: TGCAGTGCTCGCTGGGCAGGACCCCTCCACTTT.

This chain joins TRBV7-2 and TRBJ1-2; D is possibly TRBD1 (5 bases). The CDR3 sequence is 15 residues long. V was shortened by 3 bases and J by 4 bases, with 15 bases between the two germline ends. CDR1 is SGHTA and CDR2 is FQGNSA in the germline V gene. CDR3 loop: CASSFWGDGAYGYTF. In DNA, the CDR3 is TGTGCCAGCAGCTTCTGGGGGGACGGAGCCTATGGCTACACCTTC.

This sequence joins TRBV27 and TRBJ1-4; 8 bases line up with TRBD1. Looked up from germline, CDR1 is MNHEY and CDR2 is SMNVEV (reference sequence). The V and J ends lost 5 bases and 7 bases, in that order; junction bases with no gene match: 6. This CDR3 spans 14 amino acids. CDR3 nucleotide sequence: TGTGCCAGCAGTCCGGGACAGGTAGGTGAAAAACTGTTTTTT. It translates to CASSPGQVGEKLFF. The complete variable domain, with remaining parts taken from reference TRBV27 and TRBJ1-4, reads EAQVTQNPRYLITVTGKKLTVTCSQNMNHEYMSWYRQDPGLGLRQIYYSMNVEVTDKGDVPEGYKVSRKEKRNFPLILESPSPNQTSLYFCASSPGQVGEKLFFGSGTQLSVL.

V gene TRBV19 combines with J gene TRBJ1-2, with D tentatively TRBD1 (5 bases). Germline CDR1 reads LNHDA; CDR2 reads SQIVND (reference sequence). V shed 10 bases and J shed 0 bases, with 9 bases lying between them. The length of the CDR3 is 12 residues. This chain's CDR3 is CATGTSNYGYTF. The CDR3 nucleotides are TGTGCCACCGGGACCTCTAACTATGGCTACACCTTC.

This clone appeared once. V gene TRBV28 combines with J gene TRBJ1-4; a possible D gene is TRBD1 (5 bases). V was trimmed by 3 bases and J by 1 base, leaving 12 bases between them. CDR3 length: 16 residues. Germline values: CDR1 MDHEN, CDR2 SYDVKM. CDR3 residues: CASSLVGVGTNEKLFF. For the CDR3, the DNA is TGTGCCAGCAGTTTGGTAGGGGTTGGAACTAATGAAAAACTGTTTTTT.

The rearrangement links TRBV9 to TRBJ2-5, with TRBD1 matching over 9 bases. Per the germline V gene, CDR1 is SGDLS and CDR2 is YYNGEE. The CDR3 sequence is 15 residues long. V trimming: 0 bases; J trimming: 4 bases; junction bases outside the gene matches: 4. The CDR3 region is CASSVGWGQGETQYF. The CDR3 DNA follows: TGTGCCAGCAGCGTAGGTTGGGGACAGGGAGAGACCCAGTACTTC. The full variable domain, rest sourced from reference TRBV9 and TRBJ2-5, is DSGVTQTPKHLITATGQRVTLRCSPRSGDLSVYWYQQSLDQGLQFLIQYYNGEERAKGNILERFSAQQFPDLHSELNLSSLELGDSALYFCASSVGWGQGETQYFGPGTRLLVL.

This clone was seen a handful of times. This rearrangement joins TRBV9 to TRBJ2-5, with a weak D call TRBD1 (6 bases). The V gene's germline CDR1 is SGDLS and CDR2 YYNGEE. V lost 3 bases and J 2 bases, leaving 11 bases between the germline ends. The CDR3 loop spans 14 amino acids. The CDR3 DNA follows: TGTGCCAGCAGCGGTCGGGACATGCAAGAGACCCAGTACTTC. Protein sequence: CASSGRDMQETQYF.

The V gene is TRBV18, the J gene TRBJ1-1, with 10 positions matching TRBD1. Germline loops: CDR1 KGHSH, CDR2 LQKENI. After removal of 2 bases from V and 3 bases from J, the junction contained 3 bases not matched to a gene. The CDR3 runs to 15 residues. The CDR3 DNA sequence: TGTGCCAGCTCACCATACGGACAGGGGGACACTGAAGCTTTCTTT. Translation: CASSPYGQGDTEAFF.

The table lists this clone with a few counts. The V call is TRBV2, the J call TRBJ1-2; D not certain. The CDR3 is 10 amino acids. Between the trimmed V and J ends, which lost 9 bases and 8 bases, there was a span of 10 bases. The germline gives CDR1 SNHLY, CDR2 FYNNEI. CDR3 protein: CARRRAGYTF. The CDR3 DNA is TGTGCCAGGAGGAGGGCCGGCTACACCTTC.

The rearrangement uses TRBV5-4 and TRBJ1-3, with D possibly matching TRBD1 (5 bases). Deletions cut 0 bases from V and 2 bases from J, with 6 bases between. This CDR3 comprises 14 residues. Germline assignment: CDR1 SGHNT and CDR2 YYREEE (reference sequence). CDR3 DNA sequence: TGTGCCAGCAGCTTGGCAGGGACTGGAAACACCATATATTTT. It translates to CASSLAGTGNTIYF.

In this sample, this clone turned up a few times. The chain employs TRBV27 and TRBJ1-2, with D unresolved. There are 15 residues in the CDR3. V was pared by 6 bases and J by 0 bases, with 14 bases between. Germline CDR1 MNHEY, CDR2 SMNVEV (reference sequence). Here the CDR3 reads CASRPRQDTNYGYTF. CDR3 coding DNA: TGTGCCAGCAGGCCTCGGCAGGATACTAACTATGGCTACACCTTC.

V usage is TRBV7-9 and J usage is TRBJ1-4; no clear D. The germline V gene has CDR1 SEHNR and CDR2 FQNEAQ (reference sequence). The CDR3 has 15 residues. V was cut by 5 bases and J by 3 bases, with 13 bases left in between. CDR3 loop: CASSQTWDPNEKLFF. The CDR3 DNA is TGTGCCAGCAGCCAAACATGGGATCCTAATGAAAAACTGTTTTTT.

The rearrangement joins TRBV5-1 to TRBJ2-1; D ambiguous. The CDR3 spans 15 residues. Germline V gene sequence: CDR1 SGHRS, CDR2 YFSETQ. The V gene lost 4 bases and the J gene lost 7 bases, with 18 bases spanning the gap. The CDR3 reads CASSPDGGYMNEQFF. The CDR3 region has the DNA TGCGCCAGCAGCCCGGATGGCGGTTACATGAATGAGCAGTTCTTC.

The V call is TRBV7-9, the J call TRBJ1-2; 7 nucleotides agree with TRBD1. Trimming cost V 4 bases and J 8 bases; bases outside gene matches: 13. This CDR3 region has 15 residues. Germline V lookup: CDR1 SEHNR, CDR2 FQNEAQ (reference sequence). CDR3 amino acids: CASSYHKGTEGGYTF. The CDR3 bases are TGTGCCAGCAGCTATCATAAGGGGACAGAGGGAGGCTACACCTTC.

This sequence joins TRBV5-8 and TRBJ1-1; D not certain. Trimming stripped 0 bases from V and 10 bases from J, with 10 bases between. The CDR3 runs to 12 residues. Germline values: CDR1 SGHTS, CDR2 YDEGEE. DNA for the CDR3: TGTGCCAGCAGCTTGGGGGCCGTGAGAGCTTTCTTT. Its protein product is CASSLGAVRAFF.

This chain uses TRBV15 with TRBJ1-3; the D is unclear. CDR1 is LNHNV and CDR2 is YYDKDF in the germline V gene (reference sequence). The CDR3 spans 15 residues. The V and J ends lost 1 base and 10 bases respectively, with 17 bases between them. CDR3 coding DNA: TGTGCCACCAGCAGAGCCGGGTTATTGGAAAGAACCATATATTTT. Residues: CATSRAGLLERTIYF.

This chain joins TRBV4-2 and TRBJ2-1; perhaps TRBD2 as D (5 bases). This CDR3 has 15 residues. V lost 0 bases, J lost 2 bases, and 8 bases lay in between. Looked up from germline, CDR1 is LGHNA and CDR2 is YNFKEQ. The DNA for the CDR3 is TGTGCCAGCAGCCAAGAGAGCGGTACCTACAATGAGCAGTTCTTC. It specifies CASSQESGTYNEQFF.

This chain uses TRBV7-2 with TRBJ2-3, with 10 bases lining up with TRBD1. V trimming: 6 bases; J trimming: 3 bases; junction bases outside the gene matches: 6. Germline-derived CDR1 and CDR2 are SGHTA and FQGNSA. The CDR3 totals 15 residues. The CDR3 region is CASRKDRGTTDTQYF. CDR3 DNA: TGTGCCAGCAGGAAGGACAGGGGGACGACAGATACGCAGTATTTT. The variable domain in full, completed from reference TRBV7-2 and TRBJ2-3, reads GAGVSQSPSNKVTEKGKDVELRCDPISGHTALYWYRQSLGQGLEFLIYFQGNSAPDKSGLPSDRFSAERTGGSVSTLTIQRTQQEDSAVYLCASRKDRGTTDTQYFGPGTRLTVL.

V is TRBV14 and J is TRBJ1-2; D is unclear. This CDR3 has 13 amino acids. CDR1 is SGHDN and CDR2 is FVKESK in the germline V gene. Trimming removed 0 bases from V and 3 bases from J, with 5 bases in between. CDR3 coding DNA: TGTGCCAGCAGCCAAGATAGAGACTATGGCTACACCTTC. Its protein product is CASSQDRDYGYTF.

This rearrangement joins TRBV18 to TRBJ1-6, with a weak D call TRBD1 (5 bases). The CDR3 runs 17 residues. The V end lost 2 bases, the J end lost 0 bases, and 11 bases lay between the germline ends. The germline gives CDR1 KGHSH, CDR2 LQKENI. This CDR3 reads CASSPRQLSSYNSPLHF. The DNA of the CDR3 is TGTGCCAGCTCACCAAGACAGCTGAGCTCCTATAATTCACCCCTCCACTTT.

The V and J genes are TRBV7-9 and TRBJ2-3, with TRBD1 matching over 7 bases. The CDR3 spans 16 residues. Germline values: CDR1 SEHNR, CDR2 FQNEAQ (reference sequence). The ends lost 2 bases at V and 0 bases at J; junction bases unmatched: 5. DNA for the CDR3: TGTGCCAGCAGCTTAAGGGGACAGTCTAGCACAGATACGCAGTATTTT. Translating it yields CASSLRGQSSTDTQYF.

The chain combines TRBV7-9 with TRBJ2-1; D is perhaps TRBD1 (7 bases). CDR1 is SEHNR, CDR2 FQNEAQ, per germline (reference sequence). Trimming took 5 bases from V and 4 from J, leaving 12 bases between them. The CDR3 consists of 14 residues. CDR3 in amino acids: CASSAGQRYNEQFF. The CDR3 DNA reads TGTGCCAGCAGCGCGGGACAGCGATACAATGAGCAGTTCTTC.

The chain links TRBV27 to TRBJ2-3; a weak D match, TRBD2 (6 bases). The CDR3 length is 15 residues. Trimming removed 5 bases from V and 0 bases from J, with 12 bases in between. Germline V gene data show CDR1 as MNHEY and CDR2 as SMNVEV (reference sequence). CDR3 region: CASSRGGLSTDTQYF. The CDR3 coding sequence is TGTGCCAGCAGTCGGGGAGGTCTAAGCACAGATACGCAGTATTTT.

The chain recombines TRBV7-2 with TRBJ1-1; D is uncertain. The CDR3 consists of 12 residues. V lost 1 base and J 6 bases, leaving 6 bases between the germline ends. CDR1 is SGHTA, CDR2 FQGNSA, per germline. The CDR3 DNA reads TGTGCCAGCAGCTTAGTTCAGCCTGAAGCTTTCTTT. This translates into CASSLVQPEAFF.